Below, 29 T cell receptor beta chains from the same sample are listed, as sequenced in a study of pediatric ulcerative colitis. The rectum was sampled with one to two pinch biopsies at colonoscopy. Libraries were prepared by immunoSEQ multiplex PCR; TCRdb keeps only in-frame clonotypes and omits some of them. The sample includes about 22,000 clones, about 65% seen only once; the top ten take 15%. The sequencing input was gut tissue. These receptors were taken from a boy between 10 and 17 years old with severe ulcerative colitis.

This clone was seen only a few times. This sequence joins TRBV5-1 and TRBJ1-2; D call uncertain. CDR3 length equals 17 residues. Germline values: CDR1 SGHRS, CDR2 YFSETQ. The V gene lost 4 bases and the J gene lost 2 bases, with 21 bases spanning the gap. Here the CDR3 DNA reads TGCGCCAGCAGCCTAGGTGGCAGTGTGACCCAGAACTATGGCTACACCTTC. The encoded protein is CASSLGGSVTQNYGYTF.

The chain couples TRBV7-8 to TRBJ1-2; D possibly corresponds to TRBD1 (5 bases). The germline V gene has CDR1 SGHVS and CDR2 FQNEAQ. CDR3 length: 13 amino acids. The V end was cut by 1 base, the J end by 10 bases, with 13 bases between. CDR3 nucleotides: TGTGCCAGCAGCTTAGGTTCTGGGGGTCTCTACACCTTC. Translating gives CASSLGSGGLYTF.

This rearrangement joins TRBV4-3 to TRBJ1-1, with 7 bases fitting TRBD1. The CDR3 loop spans 13 amino acids. Germline V gene lookup returns CDR1 LGHNA and CDR2 YSLEER. The V and J ends lost 4 bases and 8 bases, in that order; junction bases with no gene match: 7. The CDR3 DNA follows: TGCGCCAGCAGCCCCCGGACAGGAGACGAAGCTTTCTTT. It encodes CASSPRTGDEAFF.

The chain couples TRBV6-1 to TRBJ1-5, with 7 positions matching TRBD1. This CDR3 is built from 15 residues. V trimming: 5 bases; J trimming: 3 bases; junction bases outside the gene matches: 7. CDR1 and CDR2 from the germline V gene are MNHNS and SASEGT. The CDR3: CASSLGTANNQPQHF. The DNA for the CDR3 is TGTGCCAGCAGTCTTGGGACAGCCAACAATCAGCCCCAGCATTTT.

This clone was seen more than once but under ten times. V and J are TRBV7-9 and TRBJ2-3; D possibly corresponds to TRBD2 (5 bases). Trimming stripped 5 bases from V and 7 bases from J, with 19 bases between. Germline loops: CDR1 SEHNR, CDR2 FQNEAQ (reference sequence). The CDR3 covers 15 residues. The CDR3 DNA reads as TGTGCCAGCAGCCCAGAGGGCGCCCGGAGTCATACGCAGTATTTT. It translates to CASSPEGARSHTQYF.

V and J are TRBV2 and TRBJ2-3, with 7 bases fitting TRBD1. Per germline, CDR1 SNHLY and CDR2 FYNNEI. Trimming cost V 6 bases and J 0 bases; bases outside gene matches: 6. The CDR3 spans 15 residues. Written as DNA, the CDR3 is TGTGCCAGCAGAGACAGGGCACGTAGCACAGATACGCAGTATTTT. Translating it yields CASRDRARSTDTQYF.

The V gene is TRBV10-3, the J gene TRBJ1-2; TRBD1 is a possible D gene (5 bases). The CDR3 runs 17 residues. Germline V lookup: CDR1 ENHRY, CDR2 SYGVKD. The V end was cut by 6 bases, the J end by 0 bases, with 20 bases between. The DNA for the CDR3 is TGTGCCATCAGGACCGAACAAGACGGAGGGGCTAACTATGGCTACACCTTC. Amino acids: CAIRTEQDGGANYGYTF.

This chain connects TRBV6-1 to TRBJ1-2; D unresolved. Germline V gene sequence: CDR1 MNHNS, CDR2 SASEGT. The CDR3 contains 11 residues. Trimming took off 5 bases at V and 6 bases at J, with 7 bases between the two ends. The CDR3 reads CASSYAHGYTF. The CDR3, as DNA: TGTGCCAGCAGTTACGCCCATGGCTACACCTTC.

In DNA form, the CDR3 reads TGTGCCGTACTGGGGGTAGTTCAGAATGGCTACACCTTC. Translated: CAVLGVVQNGYTF. This chain uses TRBV6-1 with TRBJ1-2, with TRBD1 as a possible D gene (5 bases). V shed 11 bases and J shed 6 bases, with 19 bases lying between them. Germline assignment: CDR1 MNHNS and CDR2 SASEGT. The CDR3 is made up of 13 amino acids.

The chain carries TRBV10-3 and TRBJ2-7; 9 nucleotides match TRBD1. V gave up 9 bases and J gave up 0 bases; unmatched junction bases: 9. The CDR3 extends over 15 amino acids. The germline V gene encodes CDR1 ENHRY and CDR2 SYGVKD. The CDR3 DNA reads TGTGCCATGAAGTCGGGACAGGGTTACTCCTACGAGCAGTACTTC. It encodes CAMKSGQGYSYEQYF.

V usage is TRBV5-1 and J usage is TRBJ1-5; no definite D call. V lost 0 bases to trimming and J lost 0 bases, with 1 base between them. Per germline, CDR1 SGHRS and CDR2 YFSETQ. The CDR3 extends over 13 amino acids. CDR3 nucleotides: TGCGCCAGCAGCTTGGATAGCAATCAGCCCCAGCATTTT. It encodes CASSLDSNQPQHF.

V is TRBV2 and J is TRBJ2-3; D perhaps matches TRBD1 (6 bases). The CDR3 extends over 15 amino acids. Between the trimmed V and J ends, which lost 8 bases and 0 bases, there was a span of 15 bases. CDR1 SNHLY and CDR2 FYNNEI come from the germline V gene. As DNA, the CDR3 is TGTGCCAGCGGAATGTGGGGACAAAGCACAGATACGCAGTATTTT. Amino acids: CASGMWGQSTDTQYF.

This clone was counted a single time. The chain joins TRBV6-5 to TRBJ1-1; D not resolved. Germline V gene data show CDR1 as MNHEY and CDR2 as SVGAGI. This CDR3 comprises 11 residues. The V and J ends lost 8 bases and 8 bases respectively, with 12 bases between them. CDR3 residues: CASGLRGEAFF. The CDR3 DNA sequence: TGTGCCAGCGGCCTCCGAGGGGAAGCTTTCTTT.

In its sample, this clone was seen a few times. The genes are TRBV5-6 and TRBJ2-3; 9 bases line up with TRBD2. The V gene end was trimmed by 0 bases and the J gene end by 2 bases; junction bases not matched to a gene: 4. Germline loops: CDR1 SGHDT, CDR2 YYEEEE. This CDR3 contains 16 residues. Written as DNA, the CDR3 is TGTGCCAGCAGCTTGGCCGGACTAGCGAACACAGATACGCAGTATTTT. Translation gives CASSLAGLANTDTQYF.

This CDR3 is CASSLRGWTYEQYF. CDR3 DNA sequence: TGTGCCAGCAGTTTGCGGGGGTGGACCTACGAGCAGTACTTC. The rearrangement joins TRBV28 to TRBJ2-7; TRBD2 matches 7 bases. The ends lost 3 bases at V and 2 bases at J; junction bases unmatched: 4. This CDR3 is 14 amino acids long. Germline V CDR1 and CDR2: MDHEN, SYDVKM.

This clone was recorded only once. This chain connects TRBV30 to TRBJ1-1, with D possibly TRBD1 on 6 matching bases. Trimming removed 8 bases at V and 0 bases at J, with 19 bases between. The CDR3 has 15 residues. Germline loops: CDR1 GTSNPN, CDR2 SVGIG (reference sequence). Here the CDR3 reads CAIPSPTGLNTEAFF. DNA of the CDR3: TGTGCCATCCCTTCCCCTACAGGGCTGAACACTGAAGCTTTCTTT.

Worth noting for this clone: The same CDR3 can be traced to other DNA sequences in this sample. This chain uses TRBV5-1 with TRBJ2-3, with TRBD1 matching over 10 bases. Per germline, CDR1 SGHRS and CDR2 YFSETQ. After removal of 3 bases from V and 6 bases from J, the junction contained 7 bases not matched to a gene. The CDR3 consists of 15 residues. The CDR3 coding sequence is TGCGCCAGCAGCTCACACGGGACAGGGGCCGATACGCAGTATTTT. This codes for CASSSHGTGADTQYF.

This chain joins TRBV30 and TRBJ1-2; D not certain. The CDR3 runs 14 residues. The germline CDR1 and CDR2 sequences are GTSNPN and SVGIG (reference sequence). V was pared by 0 bases and J by 3 bases, with 11 bases between. The CDR3 nucleotides are TGTGCCTGGAGTGTATCCCTCCTGGACTATGGCTACACCTTC. Protein: CAWSVSLLDYGYTF. The whole variable domain, remainder taken from reference TRBV30 and TRBJ1-2, is SQTIHQWPATLVQPVGSPLSLECTVEGTSNPNLYWYRQAAGRGLQLLFYSVGIGQISSEVPQNLSASRPQDRQFILSSKKLLLSDSGFYLCAWSVSLLDYGYTFGSGTRLTVV.

The V and J genes are TRBV13 and TRBJ2-7; tentative D call: TRBD2 (6 bases). V was shortened by 5 bases and J by 6 bases, with 20 bases between the two germline ends. CDR3 length: 15 amino acids. Germline CDR1 and CDR2: PRHDT and FYEKMQ (reference sequence). The CDR3 DNA reads TGTGCCAGCAGCCGGGGGTCGGGGACCTCCACCGAGCAGTACTTC. This encodes CASSRGSGTSTEQYF.

This clone was seen only once. J is TRBJ2-7 and V is TRBV11-3; TRBD2 is a possible D gene (7 bases). The V end was cut by 4 bases, the J end by 4 bases, with 11 bases between. The CDR3 is 13 residues long. In germline, CDR1 is SGHNT, CDR2 YENEEA. The DNA of the CDR3 is TGTGCCAGCAGCTCGAGGGGGGGGTACGAGCAGTACTTC. Translating gives CASSSRGGYEQYF.

This clone was detected only a few times. V is TRBV7-2 and J is TRBJ2-7, with 7 nucleotides matching TRBD1. V lost 5 bases to trimming and J lost 5 bases; unmatched junction nucleotides: 6. Looked up from germline, CDR1 is SGHTA and CDR2 is FQGNSA. The CDR3 is 13 residues long. CDR3 in DNA: TGTGCCAGCAGCCCGGTAGGGGGCAACGAGCAGTACTTC. Translating it yields CASSPVGGNEQYF.

The chain is built from TRBV7-6 and TRBJ1-4; D unclear. Germline V gene data show CDR1 as SGHVS and CDR2 as FNYEAQ. This CDR3 comprises 15 residues. V lost 1 base, J lost 6 bases, and 12 bases lay in between. The CDR3 loop is CASSLESRRDEKLFF. As DNA, the CDR3 is TGTGCCAGCAGCTTAGAATCCAGGAGGGATGAAAAACTGTTTTTT.

This sequence joins TRBV6-5 and TRBJ1-6; tentative D call: TRBD1 (5 bases). The CDR3 runs 15 residues. The V and J ends lost 2 bases and 5 bases respectively, with 10 bases between them. Germline V gene sequence: CDR1 MNHEY, CDR2 SVGAGI. The CDR3 reads CASSYQGPHNSPLHF. Written as DNA, the CDR3 is TGTGCCAGCAGTTACCAGGGTCCACATAATTCACCCCTCCACTTT.

The chain joins TRBV9 to TRBJ2-1, with D uncertain. CDR3 length equals 13 residues. Per germline, CDR1 SGDLS and CDR2 YYNGEE. Trimming stripped 1 base from V and 5 bases from J, with 7 bases between. In DNA form, the CDR3 reads TGTGCCAGCAGCGTATCGGGTAACAATGAGCAGTTCTTC. Translation gives CASSVSGNNEQFF. Full variable domain (remainder filled in from reference TRBV9 and TRBJ2-1): DSGVTQTPKHLITATGQRVTLRCSPRSGDLSVYWYQQSLDQGLQFLIQYYNGEERAKGNILERFSAQQFPDLHSELNLSSLELGDSALYFCASSVSGNNEQFFGPGTRLTVL.

The rearrangement joins TRBV30 to TRBJ1-1, with no clear D. This CDR3 has 10 residues. CDR1 is GTSNPN, CDR2 SVGIG, per germline (reference sequence). CDR3 sequence: CAFSRTEAFF. The CDR3 coding sequence is TGTGCTTTTTCTCGAACTGAAGCTTTCTTT. The complete variable domain, with remaining parts taken from reference TRBV30 and TRBJ1-1, reads SQTIHQWPATLVQPVGSPLSLECTVEGTSNPNLYWYRQAAGRGLQLLFYSVGIGQISSEVPQNLSASRPQDRQFILSSKKLLLSDSGFYLCAFSRTEAFFGQGTRLTVV.

The chain recombines TRBV6-1 with TRBJ2-4; 8 bases are shared with TRBD1. Germline-derived CDR1 and CDR2 are MNHNS and SASEGT. The CDR3 has 14 residues. V lost 1 base, J lost 8 bases, and 4 bases stayed unmatched. This CDR3 reads CASSEGGRGHIQYF. Here the CDR3 DNA reads TGTGCCAGCAGTGAAGGGGGCAGGGGGCACATTCAGTACTTC.

The chain recombines TRBV5-1 with TRBJ2-7, with unresolved D. The germline V gene encodes CDR1 SGHRS and CDR2 YFSETQ. This CDR3 comprises 13 residues. V lost 1 base and J lost 2, with 7 bases in between. The CDR3 protein is CASSLSVTYEQYF. The CDR3 region has the DNA TGCGCCAGCAGCTTGTCAGTTACCTACGAGCAGTACTTC.

The chain has TRBV7-2 and TRBJ1-2; maybe TRBD1 (6 bases). Between the trimmed V and J ends, which lost 1 base and 4 bases, there was a span of 13 bases. Germline CDR1 and CDR2: SGHTA and FQGNSA. This CDR3 has 15 residues. CDR3 protein: CASSLVGGVGYGYTF. The DNA of the CDR3 is TGTGCCAGCAGCTTAGTAGGGGGGGTAGGCTATGGCTACACCTTC.

The chain recombines TRBV5-1 with TRBJ1-4, with D uncertain. Trimming cost V 1 base and J 7 bases, with 8 bases left between them. The germline V gene has CDR1 SGHRS and CDR2 YFSETQ. The CDR3 loop spans 13 amino acids. The CDR3 sequence is CASSLMAGEKLFF. The DNA for the CDR3 is TGCGCCAGCAGCTTGATGGCGGGTGAAAAACTGTTTTTT.